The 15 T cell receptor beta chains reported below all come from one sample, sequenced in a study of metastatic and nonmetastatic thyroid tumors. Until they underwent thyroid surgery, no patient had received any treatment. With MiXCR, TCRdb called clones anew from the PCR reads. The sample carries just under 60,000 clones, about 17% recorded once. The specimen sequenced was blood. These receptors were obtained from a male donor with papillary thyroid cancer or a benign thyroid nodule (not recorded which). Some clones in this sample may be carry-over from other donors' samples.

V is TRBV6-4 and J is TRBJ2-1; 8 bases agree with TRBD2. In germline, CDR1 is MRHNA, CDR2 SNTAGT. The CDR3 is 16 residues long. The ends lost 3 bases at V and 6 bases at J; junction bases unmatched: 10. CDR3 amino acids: CASSEFGGEGGNEQFF. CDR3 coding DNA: TGTGCCAGCAGTGAATTCGGGGGGGAGGGAGGCAATGAGCAGTTCTTC.

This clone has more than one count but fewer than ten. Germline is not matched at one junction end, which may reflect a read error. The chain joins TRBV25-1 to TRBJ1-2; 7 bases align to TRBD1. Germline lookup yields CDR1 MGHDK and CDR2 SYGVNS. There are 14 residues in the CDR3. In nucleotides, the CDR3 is TGTTCCAGCAGTCGGCAGGGGGGTCTTTATGGCTACACCTTC. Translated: CSSSRQGGLYGYTF.

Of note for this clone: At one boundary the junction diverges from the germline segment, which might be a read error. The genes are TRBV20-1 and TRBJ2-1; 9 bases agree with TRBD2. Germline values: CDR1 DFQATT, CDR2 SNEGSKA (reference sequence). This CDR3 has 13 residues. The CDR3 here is CSLRGGMWNEQLF. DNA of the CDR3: TGCAGTTTGCGGGGGGGAATGTGGAATGAGCAGCTCTTC.

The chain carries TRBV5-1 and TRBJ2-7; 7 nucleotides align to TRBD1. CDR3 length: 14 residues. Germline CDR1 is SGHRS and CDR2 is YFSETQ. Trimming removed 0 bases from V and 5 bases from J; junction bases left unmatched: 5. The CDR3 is CASSLGQGSHEQYF. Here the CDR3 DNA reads TGCGCCAGCAGCTTGGGACAGGGAAGCCACGAGCAGTACTTC.

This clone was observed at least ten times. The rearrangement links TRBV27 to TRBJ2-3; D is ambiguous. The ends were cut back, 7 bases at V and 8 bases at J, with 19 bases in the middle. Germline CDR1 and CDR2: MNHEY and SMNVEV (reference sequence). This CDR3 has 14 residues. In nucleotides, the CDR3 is TGTGCCAGCACTGCCGGTAGACCTGGAGTTACGCAGTATTTT. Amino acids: CASTAGRPGVTQYF.

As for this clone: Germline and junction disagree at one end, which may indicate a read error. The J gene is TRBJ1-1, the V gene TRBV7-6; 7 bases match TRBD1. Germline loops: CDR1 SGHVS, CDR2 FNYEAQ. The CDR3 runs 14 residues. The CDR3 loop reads CVSSPRQGGSEAFF. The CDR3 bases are TGTGTCAGCAGCCCCCGACAGGGCGGATCTGAAGCTTTCTTT.

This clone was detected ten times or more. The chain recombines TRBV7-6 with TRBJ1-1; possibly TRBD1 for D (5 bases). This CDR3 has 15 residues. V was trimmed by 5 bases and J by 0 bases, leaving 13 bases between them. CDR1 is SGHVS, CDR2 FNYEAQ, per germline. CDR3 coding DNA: TGTGCCAGCAGCGACCCGGGGGGAGTGAACACTGAAGCTTTCTTT. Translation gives CASSDPGGVNTEAFF.

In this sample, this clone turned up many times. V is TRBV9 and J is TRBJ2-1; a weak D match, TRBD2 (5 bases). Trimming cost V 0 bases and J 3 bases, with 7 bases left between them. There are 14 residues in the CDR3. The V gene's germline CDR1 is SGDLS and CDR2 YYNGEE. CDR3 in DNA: TGTGCCAGCAGCGTAGACGGGAACTACAATGAGCAGTTCTTC. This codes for CASSVDGNYNEQFF.

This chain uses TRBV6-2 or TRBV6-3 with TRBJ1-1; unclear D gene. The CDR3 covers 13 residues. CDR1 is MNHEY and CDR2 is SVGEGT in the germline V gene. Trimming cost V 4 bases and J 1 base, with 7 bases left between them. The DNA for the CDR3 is TGTGCCAGCAGTTTAGATGCGAACACTGAAGCTTTCTTT. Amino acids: CASSLDANTEAFF.

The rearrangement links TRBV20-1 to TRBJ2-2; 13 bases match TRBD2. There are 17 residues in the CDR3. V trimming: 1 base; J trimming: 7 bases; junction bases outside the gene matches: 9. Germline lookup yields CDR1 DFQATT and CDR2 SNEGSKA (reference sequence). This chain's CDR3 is CSARVRTSGRACGELFF. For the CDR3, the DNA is TGCAGTGCTAGAGTTCGAACTAGCGGGAGGGCATGCGGGGAGCTGTTTTTT.

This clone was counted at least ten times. The chain's CDR3 is CASSIYREGGGYTF. CDR3 sequence (DNA): TGTGCCAGTAGTATCTACCGGGAAGGCGGTGGCTACACCTTC. The chain links TRBV19 to TRBJ1-2; D is ambiguous. Germline V gene sequence: CDR1 LNHDA, CDR2 SQIVND (reference sequence). The CDR3 sequence is 14 residues long. V was clipped by 3 bases and J by 7 bases, with 15 bases between them.

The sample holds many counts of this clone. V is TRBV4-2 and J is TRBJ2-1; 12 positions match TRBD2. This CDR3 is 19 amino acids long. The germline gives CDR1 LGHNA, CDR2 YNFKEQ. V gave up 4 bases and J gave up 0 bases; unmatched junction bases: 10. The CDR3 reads CASSPRLAGASSSYNEQFF. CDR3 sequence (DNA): TGTGCCAGCAGCCCCCGACTAGCGGGGGCCTCGAGCTCCTACAATGAGCAGTTCTTC.

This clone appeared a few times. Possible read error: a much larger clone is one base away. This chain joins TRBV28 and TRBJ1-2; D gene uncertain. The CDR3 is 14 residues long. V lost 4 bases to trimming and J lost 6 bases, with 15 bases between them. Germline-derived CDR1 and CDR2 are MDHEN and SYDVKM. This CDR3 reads CASSSVQLLNGYTF. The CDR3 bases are TGTGCCAGCAGTTCGGTACAGCTCTTGAATGGCTACACCTTC.

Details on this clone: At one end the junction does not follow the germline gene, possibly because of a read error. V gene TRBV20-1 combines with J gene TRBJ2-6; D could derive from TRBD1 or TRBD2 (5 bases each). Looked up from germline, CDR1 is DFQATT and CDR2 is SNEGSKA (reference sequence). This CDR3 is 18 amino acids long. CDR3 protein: CSARGLGTVRSGANVMTF. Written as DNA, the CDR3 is TGCAGTGCTAGAGGGTTAGGGACGGTGAGATCTGGGGCCAACGTCATGACTTTC.

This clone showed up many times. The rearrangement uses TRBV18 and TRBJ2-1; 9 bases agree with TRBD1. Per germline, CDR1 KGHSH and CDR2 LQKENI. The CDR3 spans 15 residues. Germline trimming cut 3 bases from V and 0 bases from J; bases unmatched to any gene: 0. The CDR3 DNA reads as TGTGCCAGCTCACCGGGACAGGGCTCCTACAATGAGCAGTTCTTC. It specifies CASSPGQGSYNEQFF.